This T cell receptor (beta chain) is from a study of blood T cell repertoires in COVID-19. The overall study: T cells, B-cell-depleted T cells, or PBMCs provided the cDNA or gDNA that served as material.

In assigning cohorts, the study relied on participant-reported clinical history. The CDR3 has 15 residues. Per germline, CDR1 SGHRS and CDR2 YFSETQ. The ends lost 4 bases at V and 7 bases at J; junction bases unmatched: 7. Produced via immunoSEQ multiplex PCR; TCRdb's table is partial and in-frame only. Of 150,000 or so clones listed, over 75% are singletons. The V gene is TRBV5-1, the J gene TRBJ2-7; 14 bases fit TRBD2. This TCR was recovered from a woman aged 45-65 years who had recovered from COVID-19. The sequenced material came from PBMCs or T cells enriched from blood (not recorded which). The CDR3: CASSKGTSGGSEQYF. DNA of the CDR3: TGCGCCAGCAGCAAGGGGACTAGCGGGGGCTCGGAGCAGTACTTC.